These T cell receptor beta chains were read from a single sample in a study of metastatic and nonmetastatic thyroid tumors. TCRdb reanalyzed the PCR reads with MiXCR. This sample carries 3,000 to 4,000 clones, about 22% of them seen once, and the ten largest clones take under 9.5%. The sequenced sample consisted of tumor tissue. These receptors were obtained from a female donor with papillary thyroid cancer or a benign thyroid nodule (not recorded which). Some clones in this sample may be carry-over from other donors' samples. Both conserved end residues are part of each CDR3. A D gene is named only where the DNA matches it firmly. Size is omitted from some rows. Given values are once, few, many or a class for expanded clones.

TRBD2	many	TRBV12-3/TRBV12-4	TRBJ2-7	15	CASSFRGLAGDEQYF	TGTGCCAGCAGTTTTCGGGGACTAGCGGGAGATGAGCAGTACTTC
TRBD2	medium-sized	TRBV20-1	TRBJ2-7	16	CSARDRGREGLYEQYF	TGCAGTGCTAGAGATCGGGGGCGGGAGGGCCTTTACGAGCAGTACTTC
NA	NA	TRBV12-3/TRBV12-4	TRBJ2-7	12	CASSQGTYEQYF	TGTGCCAGCAGTCAGGGCACCTACGAGCAGTACTTC
TRBD2	few	TRBV6-4	TRBJ2-1	16	CASSESGGGSYNEQFF	TGTGCCAGCAGTGAATCTGGGGGGGGCTCCTACAATGAGCAGTTCTTC
TRBD2	NA	TRBV5-1	TRBJ2-7	13	CASSRGGGYEQYF	TGCGCCAGCAGCCGGGGGGGTGGATACGAGCAGTACTTC
NA	NA	TRBV20-1	TRBJ2-2	13	CSAGGPLTGELFF	TGCAGTGCGGGCGGGCCGTTGACCGGGGAGCTGTTTTTT
TRBD1	many	TRBV24-1	TRBJ2-7	16	CATSDPGGTGGSEQYF	TGTGCCACCAGTGATCCCGGAGGGACAGGGGGTTCCGAGCAGTACTTC
NA	large	TRBV6-1	TRBJ2-2	13	CASNVGGTGELFF	TGTGCCAGCAACGTGGGTGGCACCGGGGAGCTGTTTTTT
TRBD1	many	TRBV6-1	TRBJ1-1	14	CASSEGTENTEAFF	TGTGCCAGCAGTGAGGGGACAGAGAACACTGAAGCTTTTTTT
NA	NA	TRBV6-1	TRBJ2-5	12	CASSESGETQYF	TGCGCCAGCAGTGAGTCGGGTGAGACCCAGTACTTC
NA	medium-sized	TRBV5-8	TRBJ2-5	16	CASSSGRELAQETQYF	TGTGCCAGCAGCTCGGGCCGGGAGTTGGCCCAAGAGACCCAGTACTTC
NA	NA	TRBV6-5	TRBJ1-3	16	CASSYGLRSSGNTIYF	TGTGCCAGCAGTTACGGATTACGTTCCTCTGGAAACACCATATATTTT
NA	NA	TRBV6-1	TRBJ1-5	13	CASSAERGQPQHF	TGTGCCAGCAGCGCCGAGAGGGGTCAGCCCCAGCATTTT
NA	NA	TRBV5-1	TRBJ2-3	12	CASSFHGDTQYF	TGCGCCAGCAGCTTTCATGGGGATACGCAGTATTTT
TRBD2	NA	TRBV20-1	TRBJ2-3	15	CSARVLAGGPHTQYF	TGCAGTGCTAGAGTATTAGCGGGAGGGCCGCATACGCAGTATTTT
NA	NA	TRBV24-1	TRBJ2-3	14	CATSEAGTLDTQYF	TGTGCCACCAGTGAGGCAGGGACCCTCGATACGCAGTATTTT
NA	medium-sized	TRBV30	TRBJ1-1	13	CAWSVTANTEAFF	TGTGCCTGGAGTGTAACAGCAAACACTGAAGCTTTCTTT
NA	NA	TRBV5-1	TRBJ2-3	15	CASSRGGATTDTQYF	TGCGCCAGCAGTCGGGGAGGTGCCACCACAGATACGCAGTATTTT
TRBD1	medium-sized	TRBV12-3/TRBV12-4	TRBJ1-5	13	CASRGTGQQPQHF	TGTGCCAGCAGAGGGACAGGGCAACAGCCCCAGCATTTT
NA	NA	TRBV7-2	TRBJ1-1	14	CASSFGLGRDEAFF	TGTGCCAGCAGTTTCGGCCTGGGACGGGATGAAGCTTTCTTT
NA	many	TRBV24-1	TRBJ1-1	14	CATEGGGGNTEAFF	TGTGCCACCGAGGGAGGGGGGGGGAACACTGAAGCTTTCTTT